The 26 T cell receptor beta chains below were found in one sample sequenced in a study of Ad26.COV2.S vaccination and SARS-CoV-2 variants (dated by TCRdb to about 2021). This specimen's treatment or condition label, interpreted: roughly 20 received Ad26.COV2.S at low or high dose, single or two shots; 5 received placebo; per-sample allocation not given. Repertoires of vaccine and placebo recipients were sequenced from samples collected on day 63 after the first injection. The protocol used for the library was the immunoSEQ multiplex PCR assay. Imported from immuneACCESS, the table was reduced by TCRdb to in-frame sequences with V and J called. These copies leave out some clones; in studies compared against another copy, an unresolved V gene accounts for under half, and the cause of the remainder is not known. The sample table records roughly 460,000 clones; approximately 90% of these occur just once. In total, the top ten clones hold 1.7% of the sample.

The sequencing used peripheral blood, collected in a trial of Ad26.COV2.S vaccine versus placebo. The origin of the receptors is a person between 18 and 65 years old who received the Ad26.COV2.S COVID-19 vaccine or a placebo.

This clone was recorded a few times. The rearrangement uses TRBV18 and TRBJ1-5, with 8 bases identical to TRBD1. Germline-derived CDR1 and CDR2 are KGHSH and LQKENI. V shed 4 bases, J shed 3 bases, and the junction held 5 bases outside the gene matches. This CDR3 comprises 15 residues. In DNA, the CDR3 is TGTGCCAGCTCACAGGGACAGGCGGACAATCAGCCCCAGCATTTT. It is translated as CASSQGQADNQPQHF.

The J gene is TRBJ2-3, the V gene TRBV19; possibly TRBD2 for D (6 bases). This CDR3 contains 14 residues. Germline loops: CDR1 LNHDA, CDR2 SQIVND (reference sequence). Trimming took 2 bases from V and 4 from J, leaving 10 bases between them. CDR3 loop: CASSIWGGADTQYF. CDR3 nucleotide sequence: TGTGCCAGTAGTATATGGGGCGGGGCAGATACGCAGTATTTT.

This chain joins TRBV11-1 and TRBJ2-1; D may match TRBD1 or TRBD2 (5 bases each). CDR1 is SGHAT and CDR2 is FQDESV in the germline V gene (reference sequence). This CDR3 has 15 amino acids. V was pared by 1 base and J by 4 bases, with 11 bases between. CDR3 nucleotide sequence: TGTGCCAGCAGCTTAGGGGGACGGAATTACAATGAGCAGTTCTTC. This gives the protein CASSLGGRNYNEQFF.

This rearrangement joins TRBV3-1 (or the pseudogene TRBV3-2) to TRBJ2-1; tentative D call: TRBD2 (6 bases). Trimming took off 3 bases at V and 2 bases at J, with 14 bases between the two ends. In germline, CDR1 is LGHDT, CDR2 YNNKEL (reference sequence). The CDR3 has 16 amino acids. The CDR3, as DNA: TGTGCCAGCAGCCAGATCCGGGACTCAACCTACAATGAGCAGTTCTTC. Its protein product is CASSQIRDSTYNEQFF.

The chain joins TRBV4-2 to TRBJ1-6, with D perhaps TRBD1 (6 bases). This CDR3 has 15 amino acids. V dropped 7 bases and J dropped 5 bases, with 15 bases sitting between them. Per the germline V gene, CDR1 is LGHNA and CDR2 is YNFKEQ. Written as DNA, the CDR3 is TGTGCCAGCACCTCACAGGGCCTTAATAATTCACCCCTCCACTTT. This sequence encodes CASTSQGLNNSPLHF.

The V call is TRBV11-2, the J call TRBJ2-1, with 8 bases aligning to TRBD2. Germline V lookup: CDR1 SGHAT, CDR2 FQNNGV. Trimming at V came to 5 bases and at J to 8 bases, leaving 5 bases not matched to a gene. This CDR3 is built from 13 residues. The CDR3 nucleotides are TGTGCCAGCAGCCCCGGGACTAGGGATGAGCAGTTCTTC. This codes for CASSPGTRDEQFF.

The genes are TRBV5-6 and TRBJ2-7; 9 bases map to TRBD1. This CDR3 is 15 amino acids long. Trimming at V came to 2 bases and at J to 2 bases, leaving 5 bases not matched to a gene. In germline, CDR1 is SGHDT, CDR2 YYEEEE. This CDR3 reads CASSFGQGRTYEQYF. The CDR3 region has the DNA TGTGCCAGCAGCTTCGGACAGGGGAGGACCTACGAGCAGTACTTC.

The genes are TRBV19 and TRBJ2-7; TRBD2 matches at 11 bases. Germline-derived CDR1 and CDR2 are LNHDA and SQIVND (reference sequence). Trimming took 5 bases from V and 2 from J; bases not matched to a gene: 17. The CDR3 totals 19 residues. Here the CDR3 reads CASSVRSGRAYINPYEQYF. The CDR3 nucleotides read TGTGCCAGTAGTGTTCGTAGCGGGAGGGCGTATATCAATCCCTACGAGCAGTACTTC.

In regard to this clone: This same CDR3 is encoded by further DNA sequences in the sample. The chain links TRBV3-1 (or the pseudogene TRBV3-2) to TRBJ1-1; D not resolved. The V gene's germline CDR1 is LGHDT and CDR2 YNNKEL (reference sequence). This CDR3 has 14 amino acids. The V end was cut by 4 bases, the J end by 1 base, with 10 bases between. Written as DNA, the CDR3 is TGTGCCAGCAGCCCTCGGACGGGGAACACTGAAGCTTTCTTT. Protein: CASSPRTGNTEAFF.

This sequence joins TRBV27 and TRBJ1-5, with D possibly being TRBD1 (6 bases). V lost 0 bases to trimming and J lost 4 bases, with 10 bases between them. CDR1 and CDR2 from the germline V gene are MNHEY and SMNVEV (reference sequence). The CDR3 spans 15 residues. This chain's CDR3 is CASSLSAGANQPQHF. CDR3 bases: TGTGCCAGCAGTTTATCGGCGGGGGCGAATCAGCCCCAGCATTTT.

V usage is TRBV11-2 and J usage is TRBJ2-1; the match to TRBD2 covers 10 bases. The V and J ends lost 7 bases and 7 bases, in that order; junction bases with no gene match: 19. Germline CDR1 reads SGHAT; CDR2 reads FQNNGV. This CDR3 region has 18 residues. In DNA form, the CDR3 reads TGTGCCAGCAACAGTAACCAGGGAGCGGGAGGGCCGCGTAATGAGCAGTTCTTC. This codes for CASNSNQGAGGPRNEQFF.

CDR3 bases: TGTGCCAGCAGCCCGGGGACCAACACTGAAGCTTTCTTT. This sequence encodes CASSPGTNTEAFF. The rearrangement uses TRBV7-2 and TRBJ1-1; possibly TRBD1 for D (5 bases). The CDR3 contains 13 residues. The V gene's germline CDR1 is SGHTA and CDR2 FQGNSA. The V and J ends lost 5 bases and 2 bases respectively, with 9 bases between them.

Note on this clone: One end of the junction is discordant with germline, which a read error may explain. The CDR3 DNA follows: TGTACCAGCAGAAAAGACAGGGGGCATAATTCACCCCTCCACTTT. Protein sequence: CTSRKDRGHNSPLHF. The J gene is TRBJ1-6, the V gene TRBV2; TRBD1 matches 10 bases. The CDR3 consists of 15 residues. The V gene's germline CDR1 is SNHLY and CDR2 FYNNEI.

This clone was observed once. V gene TRBV5-4 combines with J gene TRBJ2-3; 11 nucleotides line up with TRBD2. CDR3 size: 20 residues. With V trimmed by 4 bases and J by 4 bases, 20 bases remained unmatched. Per the germline V gene, CDR1 is SGHNT and CDR2 is YYREEE (reference sequence). In DNA, the CDR3 is TGTGCCAGCAGCGGCCATAGCGGGGGGGTTAAAATTGGAGGTGCAGATACGCAGTATTTT. This encodes CASSGHSGGVKIGGADTQYF.

This rearrangement joins TRBV10-3 to TRBJ1-1; TRBD1 matches 10 bases. CDR3 length equals 15 residues. Trimming removed 10 bases from V and 0 bases from J; junction bases left unmatched: 8. In germline, CDR1 is ENHRY, CDR2 SYGVKD. The CDR3 region is CATRDRGFMNTEAFF. In DNA, the CDR3 is TGTGCCACCCGGGACAGGGGTTTCATGAACACTGAAGCTTTCTTT.

The sample holds a few counts of this clone. The chain employs TRBV29-1 and TRBJ1-1; D may be TRBD1 (5 bases). Trimming removed 7 bases from V and 6 bases from J, with 12 bases in between. In germline, CDR1 is SQVTM, CDR2 ANQGSEA. The CDR3 loop spans 11 amino acids. The CDR3 spells CSATGLSEAFF. CDR3 nucleotide sequence: TGCAGCGCCACAGGATTATCTGAAGCTTTCTTT.

This chain joins TRBV15 and TRBJ2-1; 9 bases map to TRBD1. CDR3 length: 18 residues. V lost 2 bases and J lost 9; bases outside the gene matches: 17. Germline values: CDR1 LNHNV, CDR2 YYDKDF (reference sequence). CDR3 bases: TGTGCCACCAGCAGAAACAGGGGGCTCTCCCCCCGGTTCAGTGAGCAGTTCTTC. Its translation: CATSRNRGLSPRFSEQFF.

The chain combines TRBV29-1 with TRBJ2-3; 7 nucleotides align to TRBD2. CDR3 length: 12 residues. CDR1 is SQVTM and CDR2 is ANQGSEA in the germline V gene. V shed 2 bases and J 9 bases; nucleotides not matched to a gene: 5. CDR3 bases: TGCAGCGTTGAACGGACTAGTGACACGCAGTATTTT. Its protein product is CSVERTSDTQYF.

A few counts support this clone. J is TRBJ1-1 and V is TRBV6-6; D is unresolved. V was trimmed by 7 bases and J by 1 base, leaving 4 bases between them. Germline assignment: CDR1 MNHNY and CDR2 SVGAGI (reference sequence). The CDR3 contains 11 residues. DNA of the CDR3: TGTGCCAGCACAGGGAACACTGAAGCTTTCTTT. Residues: CASTGNTEAFF.

V and J are TRBV5-5 and TRBJ2-5; D is possibly TRBD1 (5 bases). CDR1 and CDR2 (germline): SGHKS, YYEKEE (reference sequence). V gave up 6 bases and J gave up 5 bases, with 8 bases separating them. The CDR3 loop spans 11 amino acids. The CDR3 bases are TGTGCCAGCACTAAGGGGGAGACCCAGTACTTC. Translation gives CASTKGETQYF.

The chain employs TRBV18 and TRBJ2-1, with TRBD2 matching over 9 bases. Germline values: CDR1 KGHSH, CDR2 LQKENI. V lost 3 bases to trimming and J lost 7 bases; unmatched junction nucleotides: 1. This CDR3 spans 13 amino acids. The CDR3 nucleotides read TGTGCCAGCTCACCGGGACTAGCTAATGAGCAGTTCTTC. Amino acid sequence: CASSPGLANEQFF.

Points on this clone: Other DNA sequences in this specimen translate into the identical CDR3. The chain has TRBV9 and TRBJ2-2; unclear D gene. Trimming shortened V by 0 bases and J by 6 bases, and 3 bases separated the two germline ends. CDR1 SGDLS and CDR2 YYNGEE come from the germline V gene. The CDR3 totals 12 residues. For the CDR3, the DNA is TGTGCCAGCAGCGTAGTGGCCGGGGAGCTGTTTTTT. Encoded protein: CASSVVAGELFF.

The chain recombines TRBV3-1 (or the pseudogene TRBV3-2) with TRBJ2-2, with 13 bases aligning to TRBD2. Unmatched junction bases numbered 6, after V lost 4 bases and J lost 7 bases. Per the germline V gene, CDR1 is LGHDT and CDR2 is YNNKEL (reference sequence). The CDR3 extends over 16 amino acids. The CDR3 sequence: CASSLGLAGVNGELFF. The CDR3 DNA sequence: TGTGCCAGCAGCCTCGGACTAGCGGGAGTAAACGGGGAGCTGTTTTTT.

The genes are TRBV27 and TRBJ2-1; D remains unclear. Germline assignment: CDR1 MNHEY and CDR2 SMNVEV (reference sequence). The length of the CDR3 is 15 residues. The V end lost 8 bases, the J end lost 0 bases, and 14 bases lay between the germline ends. CDR3 sequence reads: CASQKRPDSYNEQFF. CDR3 DNA: TGTGCCAGCCAAAAGAGGCCGGACTCCTACAATGAGCAGTTCTTC.

This clone was seen just once. This sequence joins TRBV4-1 and TRBJ1-1; 9 nucleotides agree with TRBD1. CDR3 size: 14 residues. CDR1 is MGHRA, CDR2 YSYEKL, per germline. Trimming removed 6 bases from V and 8 bases from J; junction bases left unmatched: 10. CDR3 loop: CASSRGQGFSEAFF. The DNA for the CDR3 is TGCGCCAGCAGTCGGGGACAGGGTTTTAGCGAAGCTTTCTTT.

The chain couples TRBV6-5 to TRBJ1-5; a weak D match, TRBD1 (5 bases). The germline gives CDR1 MNHEY, CDR2 SVGAGI. This CDR3 has 16 amino acids. Trimming stripped 0 bases from V and 6 bases from J, with 15 bases between. This CDR3 is CASSYSQATPGQPQHF. The CDR3 nucleotides read TGTGCCAGCAGTTACTCACAGGCTACACCGGGTCAGCCCCAGCATTTT.